Below are 8 T cell receptor beta chains sequenced from a single sample in a study of long-term antiretroviral therapy in people with HIV. Survey-level immunoSEQ v3.0 assays were run. Clones were sequenced by immunoSEQ multiplex PCR, and TCRdb holds only the in-frame ones, with some missing. The sample records 32,000 or so clones, around three quarters being singletons. The material was unsorted PBMCs, obtained 2 years after starting antiretroviral therapy. Source of these receptors: a woman aged 50 to 65 with HIV.

CDR3 DNA sequence: TGTGCCAGCAGTTATAGAAGGGGGCAGAATGAGCAGTTCTTC. Translation: CASSYRRGQNEQFF. The V and J genes are TRBV6-6 and TRBJ2-1, with 7 bases matching TRBD1. CDR1 and CDR2 from the germline V gene are MNHNY and SVGAGI (reference sequence). CDR3 length: 14 residues. V lost 3 bases and J lost 7; bases outside the gene matches: 6.

In DNA, the CDR3 is TGTGCCAGCAGTTACTCGCTACAGAACACTGAAGCTTTCTTT. Amino acids: CASSYSLQNTEAFF. The chain recombines TRBV6-5 with TRBJ1-1; D is undetermined. The CDR3 is made up of 14 amino acids. Trimming pared 0 bases from V and 1 base from J, leaving 6 bases between. The germline V gene has CDR1 MNHEY and CDR2 SVGAGI.

The CDR3 is CASRISQGVLETQYF. The CDR3 region has the DNA TGTGCCAGCAGGATATCACAGGGGGTCCTTGAGACCCAGTACTTC. The chain combines TRBV6-1 with TRBJ2-5; 8 nucleotides match TRBD1. CDR1 is MNHNS and CDR2 is SASEGT in the germline V gene. With 6 bases clipped from V and 5 bases from J, the junction kept 11 bases outside the gene matches. The CDR3 consists of 15 residues.

The V call is TRBV5-1, the J call TRBJ2-3, with 11 bases aligning to TRBD2. J lost 7 bases, V lost 0 bases, and 4 bases had no gene match. This CDR3 spans 15 amino acids. The V gene's germline CDR1 is SGHRS and CDR2 YFSETQ. The CDR3 bases are TGCGCCAGCAGCTTGGGGGCTAGCGGGGGGAATACGCAGTATTTT. Its protein is CASSLGASGGNTQYF.

This clone was counted a single time. The chain uses TRBV18 and TRBJ1-1; a weak D match, TRBD1 (6 bases). Germline loops: CDR1 KGHSH, CDR2 LQKENI. There are 13 residues in the CDR3. Trimming cost V 2 bases and J 5 bases, with 9 bases left between them. This CDR3 is CASSPGGRTEAFF. The CDR3 DNA follows: TGTGCCAGCTCACCAGGGGGCAGGACTGAAGCTTTCTTT.

V gene TRBV6-5 combines with J gene TRBJ1-3; D gene ambiguous. The CDR3 sequence is 15 residues long. The germline V and J ends were trimmed by 0 bases and 0 bases, with 6 bases remaining between them. Germline V lookup: CDR1 MNHEY, CDR2 SVGAGI. The CDR3 loop reads CASSYSRASGNTIYF. In DNA form, the CDR3 reads TGTGCCAGCAGTTACTCCCGGGCCTCTGGAAACACCATATATTTT.

The J gene is TRBJ1-4, the V gene TRBV6-1; TRBD1 aligns across 7 bases. V lost 5 bases and J lost 8; bases outside the gene matches: 11. The CDR3 sequence is 15 residues long. Germline V CDR1 and CDR2: MNHNS, SASEGT. CDR3 DNA sequence: TGTGCCAGCAGTCCTACAACAGGGGAGAACGAAAAACTGTTTTTT. Translating gives CASSPTTGENEKLFF.

The rearrangement joins TRBV19 to TRBJ1-1, with D unresolved. This CDR3 comprises 15 residues. V lost 5 bases and J 1 base, leaving 14 bases between the germline ends. Germline V gene data show CDR1 as LNHDA and CDR2 as SQIVND (reference sequence). CDR3 coding DNA: TGTGCCAGTAGTGTTCTTCACGGGAGGAACACTGAAGCTTTCTTT. It codes for CASSVLHGRNTEAFF.